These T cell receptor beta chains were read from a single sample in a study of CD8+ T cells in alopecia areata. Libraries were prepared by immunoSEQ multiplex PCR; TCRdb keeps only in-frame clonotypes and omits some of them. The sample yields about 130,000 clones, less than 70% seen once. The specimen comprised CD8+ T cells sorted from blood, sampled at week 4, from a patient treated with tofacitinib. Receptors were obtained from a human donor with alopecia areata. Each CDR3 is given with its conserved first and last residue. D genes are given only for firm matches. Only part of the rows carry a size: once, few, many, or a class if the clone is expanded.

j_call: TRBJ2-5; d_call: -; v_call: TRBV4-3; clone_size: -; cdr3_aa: CASSQDRGTTWETQYF; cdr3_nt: TGCGCCAGCAGCCAAGATCGGGGGACGACCTGGGAGACCCAGTACTTC
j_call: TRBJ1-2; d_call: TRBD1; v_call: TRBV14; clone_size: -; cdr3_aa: CASSQDPGQEDWNGYTF; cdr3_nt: TGTGCCAGCAGCCAAGACCCGGGACAGGAAGACTGGAATGGCTACACCTTC
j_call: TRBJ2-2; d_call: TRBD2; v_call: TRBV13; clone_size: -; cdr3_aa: CASSLGLASRELFF; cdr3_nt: TGTGCCAGCAGCTTGGGACTAGCGTCCCGGGAGCTGTTTTTT
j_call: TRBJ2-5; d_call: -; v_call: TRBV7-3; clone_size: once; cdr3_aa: CASSSGPYETQYF; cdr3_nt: TGTGCCAGCAGTTCCGGGCCCTATGAGACCCAGTACTTC
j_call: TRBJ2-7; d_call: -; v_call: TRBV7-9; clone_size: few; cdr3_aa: CASSLGTTSYEQYF; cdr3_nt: TGTGCCAGCAGCTTAGGGACTACATCCTACGAGCAGTACTTC
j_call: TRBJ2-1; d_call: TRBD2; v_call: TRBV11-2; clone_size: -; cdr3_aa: CASSLDDYLLAGPYNEQFF; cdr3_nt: TGTGCCAGCAGCTTAGACGACTACCTACTAGCGGGGCCCTACAATGAGCAGTTCTTC
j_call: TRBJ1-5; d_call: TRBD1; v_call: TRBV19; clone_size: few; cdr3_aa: CASSIRDRNQPQHF; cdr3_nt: TGTGCCAGTAGTATCCGGGACAGAAATCAGCCCCAGCATTTT
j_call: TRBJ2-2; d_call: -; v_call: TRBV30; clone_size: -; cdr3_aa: CAWTHRDRTGELFF; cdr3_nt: TGTGCCTGGACTCATCGAGACCGGACCGGGGAGCTGTTTTTT
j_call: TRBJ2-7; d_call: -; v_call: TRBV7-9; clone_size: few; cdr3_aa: CASSLEDRGGYEQYF; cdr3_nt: TGTGCCAGCAGCTTAGAGGATCGGGGCGGCTACGAGCAGTACTTC
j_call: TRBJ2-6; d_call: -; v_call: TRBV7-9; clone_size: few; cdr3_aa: CASTADSGANVLTF; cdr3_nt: TGTGCCAGCACCGCGGACTCTGGGGCCAACGTCCTGACTTTC